This entry is about one TCR beta chain. At one of its ends the junction is not consistent with the germline gene, which may arise from a read error. These data belong to a study of blood T cells in healthy people across ages. This CDR3 is built from 13 residues. Germline V gene lookup returns CDR1 SGHTA and CDR2 FQGNSA. A second PCR of roughly 7 to 11 cycles used a sample-barcoded 5' primer and a J-beta primer mix. From the 5' RACE reads, TCRdb called clonotypes with MiXCR, one entry per CDR3 protein. The table shows roughly 1 million distinct CDR3 sequences, with approximately 26% occurring only once. No fewer than 6 million PBMCs went into each sample. Separately, the same data were catalogued under a study of T cells of mothers and their children. That paper notes: Study donors consisted of three healthy Caucasian mothers and their six children. TCR recombination output is shaped by thymic selection similarly in related and unrelated pairs.

The material sequenced was blood. The TCR comes from a girl aged 2-10 years in good health. The rearrangement joins TRBV7-2 to TRBJ2-1, with TRBD1 identical over 10 bases. CDR3 sequence (DNA): TGTGCCAGCAGCTTACTGTCCGGACAGGGGGAGTACTTC. This codes for CASSLLSGQGEYF.